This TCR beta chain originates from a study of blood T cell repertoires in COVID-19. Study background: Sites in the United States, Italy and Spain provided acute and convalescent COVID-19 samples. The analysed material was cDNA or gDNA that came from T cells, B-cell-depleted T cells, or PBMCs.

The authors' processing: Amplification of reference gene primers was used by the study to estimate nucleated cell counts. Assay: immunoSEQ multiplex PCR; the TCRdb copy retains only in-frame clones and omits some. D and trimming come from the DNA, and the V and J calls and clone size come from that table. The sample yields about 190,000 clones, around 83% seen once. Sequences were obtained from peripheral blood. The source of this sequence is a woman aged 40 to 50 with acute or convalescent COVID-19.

The CDR3 DNA follows: TGTGCCACCCAACCCGTAGGGGGCTTCTATGGCTACACCTTC. This codes for CATQPVGGFYGYTF. The chain couples TRBV28 to TRBJ1-2; 7 positions match TRBD1. Trimming at V came to 10 bases and at J to 4 bases, leaving 12 bases not matched to a gene. Germline V gene data show CDR1 as MDHEN and CDR2 as SYDVKM. CDR3 size: 14 residues.